These T cell receptor beta chains were read from a single sample in a study of beta chain features in type 1 diabetes. Only in-frame clones appear in the TCRdb table, and some are missing; sequencing was by immunoSEQ multiplex PCR. The sample has about 120,000 clones; 16% are singletons. Sequencing used central memory CD4+ T cells from blood. These receptors all come from a man between 25 and 39 years old with type 1 diabetes. The CDR3 runs from the conserved cysteine through the conserved F or W. The order of the fields is CDR3 DNA, CDR3 protein, CDR3 length, J gene, clone size, V gene, D gene. A D gene is named only where the DNA matches it firmly. A row's size may be missing; if present it is once, few, many or a size class.

TGTGCCAGCAGGAGGACAGGGGGATACTACGAGCAGTACTTC CASRRTGGYYEQYF 14 TRBJ2-7 few TRBV6-5 TRBD1
TGTGCCAGCAGCTTACGGTTCGGGGCTTACGAGCAGTACTTC CASSLRFGAYEQYF 14 TRBJ2-7 few TRBV7-9 -
TGTGCCAGTAGTTGGACTGTTGGAAACACCATATATTTT CASSWTVGNTIYF 13 TRBJ1-3 - TRBV19 -
TGTGCCAGCTCACCATACGAGACAGGGGTAGATACGCAGTATTTT CASSPYETGVDTQYF 15 TRBJ2-3 - TRBV18 TRBD1
TGCAGCGTTCGGACAGCCGCGAACACCGGGGAGCTGTTTTTT CSVRTAANTGELFF 14 TRBJ2-2 - TRBV29-1 -
TGCAGCGTTGAAGAGGGGGACAACTCCTACGAGCAGTACTTC CSVEEGDNSYEQYF 14 TRBJ2-7 - TRBV29-1 -
TGTGCCAGCAGGCGGACAGGGGATGCTGGGGCCAACGTCCTGACTTTC CASRRTGDAGANVLTF 16 TRBJ2-6 - TRBV28 TRBD1
TGTGCCAGCAGCTTAGCGGGTAGCGGCTCCTACAATGAGCAGTTCTTC CASSLAGSGSYNEQFF 16 TRBJ2-1 many TRBV7-2 -
TGTGCCAGCAGTCCCGTATCCTACGAGCAGTACTTC CASSPVSYEQYF 12 TRBJ2-7 - TRBV6-6 -
TGTGCCAGCAGTTCCTCGATCGGCGAGCAGTACTTC CASSSSIGEQYF 12 TRBJ2-7 many TRBV28 -
TGCAGCGTCCCGGCTAGCACAGATACGCAGTATTTT CSVPASTDTQYF 12 TRBJ2-3 few TRBV29-1 -
TGTGCCAGTAGAGGACCAGGGGCGTCCTCCTACGAGCAGTACTTC CASRGPGASSYEQYF 15 TRBJ2-7 few TRBV19 -
TGTGCCATCAGTGAATGGGACAGGGGATACGACGAGCAGTACTTC CAISEWDRGYDEQYF 15 TRBJ2-7 - TRBV10-3 TRBD1
TGTGCCAGCAGCGTAGGAGGGGCACTTTCCTCCTACGAGCAGTACTTC CASSVGGALSSYEQYF 16 TRBJ2-7 - TRBV9 -
TGCAGCGTAACTAGCGGGGGGCACTGGGACAATGAGCAGTTCTTC CSVTSGGHWDNEQFF 15 TRBJ2-1 few TRBV29-1 TRBD2
TGTGCCTGGGGACTTGGAGATACGCAGTATTTT CAWGLGDTQYF 11 TRBJ2-3 - TRBV30 -
TGTGCCAGCAGGGCGGGACAGTACAATCAGCCCCAGCATTTT CASRAGQYNQPQHF 14 TRBJ1-5 - TRBV28 TRBD1
TGTGCCAGCAGCACGGGTGCCTCTGGCTACACCTTC CASSTGASGYTF 12 TRBJ1-2 many TRBV7-9 -
TGTGCCAGCAGCTTAGGACAGAATAATTCACCCCTCCACTTT CASSLGQNNSPLHF 14 TRBJ1-6 once TRBV5-6 -
TGTGCCAGCTCACGGACTAGCGGGGGGGCCTATGAGCAGTTCTTC CASSRTSGGAYEQFF 15 TRBJ2-1 - TRBV18 TRBD2
TGCGCCAGCAGCAGTGCAACTAATGAAAAACTGTTTTTT CASSSATNEKLFF 13 TRBJ1-4 medium-sized TRBV4-3 -
TGTGCCAGCATGCGGGCGGGGCGATCCTACGAGCAGTACTTC CASMRAGRSYEQYF 14 TRBJ2-7 - TRBV28 -
TGTGCCAGCAGTGAGGTTCCATCCGGAAACACCATATATTTT CASSEVPSGNTIYF 14 TRBJ1-3 few TRBV2 -
TGCGCCAGCAGCTTGGACCCCAACATGGACAATGAGCAGTTCTTC CASSLDPNMDNEQFF 15 TRBJ2-1 many TRBV5-1 -
TGTGCCAGCCGGGAGACAGTTAATTCACCCCTCCACTTT CASRETVNSPLHF 13 TRBJ1-6 - TRBV2 -
TGCGCCAGCAGCCAGTGGACAGGGCGCGTTAATGAAAAACTGTTTTTT CASSQWTGRVNEKLFF 16 TRBJ1-4 few TRBV4-3 TRBD1
TGTGCCAGCAGTCCCTCCGGGACAGGGAGGGTGCAGTACTTC CASSPSGTGRVQYF 14 TRBJ2-7 - TRBV6-5 TRBD1
TGTGCCAGCAGCCAACAGGCCACTAGCACAGATACGCAGTATTTT CASSQQATSTDTQYF 15 TRBJ2-3 - TRBV14 -
TGTGCCAGCAGTTTAACTAATCAGCCCCAGCATTTT CASSLTNQPQHF 12 TRBJ1-5 - TRBV28 -
TGCAGCGTCGGACAGGGTGTTAACGGCTACACCTTC CSVGQGVNGYTF 12 TRBJ1-2 few TRBV29-1 TRBD1
TGTGCCAGCAGCCCGGGACAGGTCCGGGAAAAACTGTTTTTT CASSPGQVREKLFF 14 TRBJ1-4 - TRBV2 TRBD1
TGTGCCAGCAGTCTGGACTTCCGAGCTTTCTTT CASSLDFRAFF 11 TRBJ1-1 few TRBV2 -
TGTGCCAGCAGCTATAGAAGGGACTTCTCCTACGAGCAGTACTTC CASSYRRDFSYEQYF 15 TRBJ2-7 many TRBV7-2 -
TGCAGCGCAAAAACCGGGGATATTATGAACACTGAAGCTTTCTTT CSAKTGDIMNTEAFF 15 TRBJ1-1 - TRBV29-1 -
TGTGCCAGCAGCTTTTCGTCGAGGGAAGAGACCCAGTACTTC CASSFSSREETQYF 14 TRBJ2-5 - TRBV7-9 -
TGCGCCAGCAGCTTGGGCTTAGACTCATACAATGAGCAGTTCTTC CASSLGLDSYNEQFF 15 TRBJ2-1 - TRBV5-1 -
TGTGCCAGCAGCTTAGGGGTTGGGACCAAAGTACCCCTCCACTTT CASSLGVGTKVPLHF 15 TRBJ1-6 - TRBV7-2 -
TGCAGCGTTGAAGGACAAGGGGGTTCGGCCAAAAACATTCAGTACTTC CSVEGQGGSAKNIQYF 16 TRBJ2-4 - TRBV29-1 -
TGTGCCAGCAGCTTAGACTTAGGCACAGCCCCGCGGGAAACCTTC CASSLDLGTAPRETF 15 TRBJ1-2 few TRBV7-9 -
TGTGCCAGCAGCCAAGGGGGCAACGAGCAGTACTTC CASSQGGNEQYF 12 TRBJ2-7 few TRBV6-1 TRBD1
TGTGCCAGCAGCTTGTGGGGACAGGGAAAGTCGCGGGACAATGAGCAGTTCTTC CASSLWGQGKSRDNEQFF 18 TRBJ2-1 few TRBV5-5 TRBD1
TGCGCCAGCAGCCAAGATCTCCTAACCACCGGGGAGCTGTTTTTT CASSQDLLTTGELFF 15 TRBJ2-2 - TRBV4-3 -
TGTGCCTGGAGACTAGCGGGGACAGATACGCAGTATTTT CAWRLAGTDTQYF 13 TRBJ2-3 many TRBV30 TRBD2
TGCAGCGTTGACAGGCAGAGCACAGATACGCAGTATTTT CSVDRQSTDTQYF 13 TRBJ2-3 - TRBV29-1 -
TGTGCCAGCAGCTTGACAGCGAACACCGGGGAGCTGTTTTTT CASSLTANTGELFF 14 TRBJ2-2 - TRBV7-6 -
TGTGCCATCAGTGAGTCGAAGGTAGCGGGGGCCCAGGATACGCAGTATTTT CAISESKVAGAQDTQYF 17 TRBJ2-3 few TRBV10-3 TRBD2
TGTGCCAGCAGCTTAGGTACGCTCGGTCAGCCCCAGCATTTT CASSLGTLGQPQHF 14 TRBJ1-5 - TRBV7-2 -
TGTGCCAACCACCCGGACACAAATGAAAAACTGTTTTTT CANHPDTNEKLFF 13 TRBJ1-4 - TRBV27 -